This T cell receptor (beta chain) derives from a study of technical replicates of blood from several donors. Generated by immunoSEQ multiplex PCR, the TCRdb table keeps only in-frame clones and is missing some. Of 9,500 to 15,000 clones detected, about 90% appear once; the ten largest clones hold approximately 9%. This CDR3 region has 14 residues. Trimming removed 6 bases at V and 0 bases at J, with 12 bases between. Germline-derived CDR1 and CDR2 are KGHSH and LQKENI. The genes are TRBV18 and TRBJ2-7, with D perhaps matching TRBD1 (5 bases). This receptor was obtained from a human donor in good health. Material for sequencing was PBMCs. CDR3 in DNA: TGTGCCAGCTCGCGGCAGGGTCTCTCCTACGAGCAGTACTTC. Translated: CASSRQGLSYEQYF.